This TCR beta chain stems from a study of T cell repertoires in cytomegalovirus infection. Across the study: Signatures in public TCR beta sequences pointed to both CMV infection and matching HLA type.

This clonotype was counted only a few times. The antigen is not known. Using its own MiXCR run on the reads, TCRdb lists one record per CDR3 protein. This sample has under 350,000 distinct CDR3 sequences, with more than 8% found just once. The CDR3 loop spans 17 amino acids. Trimming took 2 bases from V and 2 from J; bases not matched to a gene: 5. Germline CDR1 is SGHVS and CDR2 is FNYEAQ. Points from the study as a whole: Clonotype analysis showed dominance of the ex vivo response by HLA-C-restricted CMV-specific TCR beta clonotypes. CMV carriers having the relevant HLA were flagged by cumulative public TCR beta family frequency.

The chain carries TRBV7-6 and TRBJ2-1; 11 positions agree with TRBD2. The sequenced material came from PBMCs. The receptor was isolated from a human donor in good health (CMV status not recorded). Some clones in this sample may be carry-over from other donors' samples. In nucleotides, the CDR3 is TGTGCCAGCAGCTTACACGGACTAGCGGGTCCCTACAATGAGCAGTTCTTC. Amino acid sequence: CASSLHGLAGPYNEQFF. Using reference TRBV7-6 and TRBJ2-1 for the parts outside the CDR3, the full variable domain is GAGVSQSPRYKVTKRGQDVALRCDPISGHVSLYWYRQALGQGPEFLTYFNYEAQQDKSGLPNDRFSAERPEGSISTLTIQRTEQRDSAMYRCASSLHGLAGPYNEQFFGPGTRLTVL.